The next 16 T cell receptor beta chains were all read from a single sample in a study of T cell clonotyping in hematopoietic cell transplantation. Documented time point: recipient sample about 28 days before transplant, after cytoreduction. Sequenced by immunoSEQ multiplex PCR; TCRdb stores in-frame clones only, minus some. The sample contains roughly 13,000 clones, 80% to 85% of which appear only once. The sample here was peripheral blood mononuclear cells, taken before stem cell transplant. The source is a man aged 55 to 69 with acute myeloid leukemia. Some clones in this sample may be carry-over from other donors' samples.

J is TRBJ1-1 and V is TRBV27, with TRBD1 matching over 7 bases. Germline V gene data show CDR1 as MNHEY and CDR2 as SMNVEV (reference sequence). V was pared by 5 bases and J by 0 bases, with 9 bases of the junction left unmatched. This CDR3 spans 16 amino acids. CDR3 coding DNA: TGTGCCAGCAGTGCACAGGGGCCTATCATGAACACTGAAGCTTTCTTT. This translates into CASSAQGPIMNTEAFF.

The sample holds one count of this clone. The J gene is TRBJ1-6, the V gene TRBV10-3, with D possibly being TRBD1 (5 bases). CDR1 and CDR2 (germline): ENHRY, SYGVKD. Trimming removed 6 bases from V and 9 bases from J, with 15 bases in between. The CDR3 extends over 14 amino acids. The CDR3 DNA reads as TGTGCCATCAGCGGGGGGGTTGAAGGTTCACCCCTCCACTTT. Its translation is CAISGGVEGSPLHF.

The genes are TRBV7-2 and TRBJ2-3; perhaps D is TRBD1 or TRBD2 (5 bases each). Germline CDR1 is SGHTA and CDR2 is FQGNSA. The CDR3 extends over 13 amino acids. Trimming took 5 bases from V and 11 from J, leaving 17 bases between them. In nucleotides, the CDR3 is TGTGCCAGCAGCACGGGCGGGCAGGGTGTGCAGTATTTT. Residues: CASSTGGQGVQYF.

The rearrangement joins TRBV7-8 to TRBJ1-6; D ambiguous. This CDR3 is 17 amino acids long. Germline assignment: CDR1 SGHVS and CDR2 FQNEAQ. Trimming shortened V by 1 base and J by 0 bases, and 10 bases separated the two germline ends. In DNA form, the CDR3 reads TGTGCCAGCAGCTTAGGACGGTGGAGCTCCTATAATTCACCCCTCCACTTT. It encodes CASSLGRWSSYNSPLHF.

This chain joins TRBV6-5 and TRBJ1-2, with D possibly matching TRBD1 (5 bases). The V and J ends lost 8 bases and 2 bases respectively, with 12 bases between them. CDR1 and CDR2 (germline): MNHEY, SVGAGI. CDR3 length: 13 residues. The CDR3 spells CASAVQGNYGYTF. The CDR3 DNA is TGTGCCAGCGCGGTCCAGGGAAACTATGGCTACACCTTC.

For the CDR3, the DNA is TGTGCCAGCAGCTTTCTCACAGGGTCCCCTGAAGCTTTCTTT. Amino acid sequence: CASSFLTGSPEAFF. The chain joins TRBV7-9 to TRBJ1-1, with D tentatively TRBD1 (6 bases). This CDR3 spans 14 amino acids. The V end lost 3 bases, the J end lost 6 bases, and 14 bases lay between the germline ends. Germline CDR1 and CDR2: SEHNR and FQNEAQ (reference sequence).

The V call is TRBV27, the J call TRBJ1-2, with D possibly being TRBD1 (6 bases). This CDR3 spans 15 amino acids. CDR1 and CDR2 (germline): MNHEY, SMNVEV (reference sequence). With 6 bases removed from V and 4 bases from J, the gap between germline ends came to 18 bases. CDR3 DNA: TGTGCCAGCAGACCCCTGGGGGCCGGGAGCTATGGCTACACCTTC. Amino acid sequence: CASRPLGAGSYGYTF.

CDR3: CASSTGQLNEKLFF. In nucleotides, the CDR3 is TGTGCCAGCAGTACGGGACAGCTTAATGAAAAACTGTTTTTT. V gene TRBV2 combines with J gene TRBJ1-4; TRBD1 aligns across 7 bases. Trimming cost V 5 bases and J 4 bases; bases outside gene matches: 4. Germline CDR1 SNHLY, CDR2 FYNNEI. This CDR3 is 14 amino acids long.

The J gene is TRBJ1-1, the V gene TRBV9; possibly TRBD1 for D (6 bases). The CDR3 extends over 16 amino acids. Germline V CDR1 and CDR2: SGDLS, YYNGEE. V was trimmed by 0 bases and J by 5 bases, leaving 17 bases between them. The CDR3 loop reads CASSVASSGAMTEAFF. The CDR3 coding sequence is TGTGCCAGCAGCGTAGCGTCTTCGGGGGCAATGACTGAAGCTTTCTTT. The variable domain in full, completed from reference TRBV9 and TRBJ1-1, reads DSGVTQTPKHLITATGQRVTLRCSPRSGDLSVYWYQQSLDQGLQFLIQYYNGEERAKGNILERFSAQQFPDLHSELNLSSLELGDSALYFCASSVASSGAMTEAFFGQGTRLTVV.

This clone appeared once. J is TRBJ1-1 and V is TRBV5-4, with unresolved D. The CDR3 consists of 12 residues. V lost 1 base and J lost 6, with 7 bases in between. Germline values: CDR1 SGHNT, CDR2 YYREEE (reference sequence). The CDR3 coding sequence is TGTGCCAGCAGCTTGAGAGGAGCTGAAGCTTTCTTT. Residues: CASSLRGAEAFF.

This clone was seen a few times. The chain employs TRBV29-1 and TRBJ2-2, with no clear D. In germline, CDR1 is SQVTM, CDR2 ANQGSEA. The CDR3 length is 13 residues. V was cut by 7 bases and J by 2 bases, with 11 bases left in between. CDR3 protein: CSAPLSNTGELFF. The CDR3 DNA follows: TGCAGCGCTCCTTTGAGTAACACCGGGGAGCTGTTTTTT.

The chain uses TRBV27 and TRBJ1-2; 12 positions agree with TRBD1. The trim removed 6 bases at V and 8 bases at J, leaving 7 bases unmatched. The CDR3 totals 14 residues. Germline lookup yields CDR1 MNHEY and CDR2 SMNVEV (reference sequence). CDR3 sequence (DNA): TGTGCCAGCAGCTGGGGACAGGGGGCGCGAGGCTACACCTTC. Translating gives CASSWGQGARGYTF.

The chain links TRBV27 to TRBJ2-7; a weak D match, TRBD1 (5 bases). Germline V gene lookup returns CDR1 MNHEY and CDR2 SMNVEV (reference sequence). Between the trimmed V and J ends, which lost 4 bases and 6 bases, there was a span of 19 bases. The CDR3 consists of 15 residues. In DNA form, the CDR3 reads TGTGCCAGCAGTTCAAATCAGGGAATTCAGGGCGAGCAGTACTTC. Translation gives CASSSNQGIQGEQYF.

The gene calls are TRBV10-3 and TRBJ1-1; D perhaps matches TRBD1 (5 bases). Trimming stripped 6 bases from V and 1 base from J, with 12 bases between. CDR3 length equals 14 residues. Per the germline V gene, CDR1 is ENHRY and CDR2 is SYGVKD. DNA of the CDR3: TGTGCCATCAGCGAGGGGTTGGGGAACACTGAAGCTTTCTTT. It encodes CAISEGLGNTEAFF.

CDR3 sequence reads: CASSSSGTSNEQFF. CDR3 nucleotide sequence: TGTGCCAGCAGCTCCTCCGGGACATCCAATGAGCAGTTCTTC. The chain is built from TRBV7-3 and TRBJ2-1, with TRBD1 as a possible D gene (6 bases). Trimming stripped 4 bases from V and 6 bases from J, with 13 bases between. There are 14 residues in the CDR3. Per the germline V gene, CDR1 is SGHTA and CDR2 is FQGTGA. The variable domain in full, with the rest retrieved from reference TRBV7-3 and TRBJ2-1, is GAGVSQTPSNKVTEKGKYVELRCDPISGHTALYWYRQSLGQGPEFLIYFQGTGAADDSGLPNDRFFAVRPEGSVSTLKIQRTERGDSAVYLCASSSSGTSNEQFFGPGTRLTVL.

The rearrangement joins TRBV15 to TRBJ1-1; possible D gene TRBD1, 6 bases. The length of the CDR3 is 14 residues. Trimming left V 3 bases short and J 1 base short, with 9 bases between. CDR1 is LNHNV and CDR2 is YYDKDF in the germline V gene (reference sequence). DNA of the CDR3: TGTGCCACCAGCAGTGACAGGCCGAACACTGAAGCTTTCTTT. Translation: CATSSDRPNTEAFF. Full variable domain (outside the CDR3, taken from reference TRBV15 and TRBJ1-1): DAMVIQNPRYQVTQFGKPVTLSCSQTLNHNVMYWYQQKSSQAPKLLFHYYDKDFNNEADTPDNFQSRRPNTSFCFLDIRSPGLGDTAMYLCATSSDRPNTEAFFGQGTRLTVV.